A single count supports the clone carrying this T cell receptor (beta chain). From germline, CDR1 is WNHNN and CDR2 SYGVQD (reference sequence). This CDR3 is built from 13 residues. Trimming shortened V by 1 base and J by 4 bases, and 7 bases separated the two germline ends. This record belongs to a study of identifying expanded T cells in peripheral blood. Measured with immunoSEQ multiplex PCR; TCRdb has only the in-frame clones, and not every one. Here the sample spans approximately 97,000 clones, approximately 90% being singletons. Sequencing was carried out using blood. The rearrangement joins TRBV10-1 to TRBJ1-1, with D possibly matching TRBD1 (6 bases). This TCR came from a person aged 18 to 75 in good health. CDR3: CASSEYRATEAFF. CDR3 sequence (DNA): TGCGCCAGCAGTGAGTACAGGGCCACTGAAGCTTTCTTT.